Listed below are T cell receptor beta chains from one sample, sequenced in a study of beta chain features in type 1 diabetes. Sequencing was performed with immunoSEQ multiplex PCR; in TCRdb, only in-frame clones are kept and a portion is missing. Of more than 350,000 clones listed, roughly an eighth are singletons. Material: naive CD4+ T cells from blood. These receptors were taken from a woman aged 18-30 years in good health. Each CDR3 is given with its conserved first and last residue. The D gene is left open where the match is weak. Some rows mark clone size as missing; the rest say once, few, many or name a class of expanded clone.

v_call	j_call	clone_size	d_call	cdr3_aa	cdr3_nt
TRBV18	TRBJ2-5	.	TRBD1	CASSPIPGTGGAETQYF	TGTGCCAGCTCACCCATCCCCGGGACAGGGGGCGCGGAGACCCAGTACTTC
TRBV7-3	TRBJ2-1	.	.	CASSLVVTSFNEQFF	TGTGCCAGCAGCTTAGTTGTCACTAGCTTCAATGAGCAGTTCTTC
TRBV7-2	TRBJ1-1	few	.	CASSLSIGGNTEAFF	TGTGCCAGCAGCTTATCTATCGGGGGCAACACTGAAGCTTTCTTT
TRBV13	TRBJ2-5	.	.	CASSARGWVAETQYF	TGTGCCAGCAGCGCACGAGGTTGGGTTGCGGAGACCCAGTACTTC
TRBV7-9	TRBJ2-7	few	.	CASSAYGGGSSYEQYF	TGTGCCAGCAGCGCCTATGGGGGCGGAAGCTCCTACGAGCAGTACTTC
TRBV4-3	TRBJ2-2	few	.	CASSQEGQLLTGELFF	TGCGCCAGCAGCCAAGAGGGGCAGTTACTCACCGGGGAGCTGTTTTTT
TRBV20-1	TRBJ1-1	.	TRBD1	CSATDRTEAFF	TGCAGTGCCACGGACAGGACTGAAGCTTTCTTT
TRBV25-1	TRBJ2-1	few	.	CASSEYGGEQFF	TGTGCCAGCAGTGAATACGGGGGAGAGCAGTTCTTC
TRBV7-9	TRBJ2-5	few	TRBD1	CASSFVDRLRETQYF	TGTGCCAGCAGCTTCGTGGACAGGTTACGAGAGACCCAGTACTTC
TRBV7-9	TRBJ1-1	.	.	CASVTSSGREAFF	TGTGCCAGCGTTACGAGCAGTGGGCGTGAAGCTTTCTTT
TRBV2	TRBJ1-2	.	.	CASKDSDHYGYTF	TGTGCCAGCAAAGACAGCGATCACTATGGCTACACCTTC
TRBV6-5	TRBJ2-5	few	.	CASSAPGDLETQYF	TGTGCCAGCAGCGCTCCAGGGGACTTGGAGACCCAGTACTTC
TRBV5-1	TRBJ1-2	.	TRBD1	CASSLGTGNGYTF	TGCGCCAGCAGCCTCGGGACAGGGAATGGCTACACCTTC
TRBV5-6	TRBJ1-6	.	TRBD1	CASSLPPGQGFSPLHF	TGTGCCAGCAGCTTACCGCCGGGACAGGGTTTTTCACCCCTCCACTTT
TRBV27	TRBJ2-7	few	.	CASSLRGAYEQYF	TGTGCCAGCAGCCTGCGTGGGGCCTACGAGCAGTACTTC
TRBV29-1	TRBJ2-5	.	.	CSVGQLLQETQYF	TGCAGCGTTGGACAGCTATTACAAGAGACCCAGTACTTC
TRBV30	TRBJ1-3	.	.	CAWTSALGNTIYF	TGTGCCTGGACTTCAGCCCTTGGAAACACCATATATTTT
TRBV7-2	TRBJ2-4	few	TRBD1	CASSLRQGRNIQYF	TGTGCCAGCAGCTTAAGACAGGGAAGGAACATTCAGTACTTC
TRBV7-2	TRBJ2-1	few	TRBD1	CASSGTGTGSNRFF	TGTGCCAGCAGCGGCACCGGGACAGGGAGCAATCGGTTCTTC
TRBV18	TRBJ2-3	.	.	CASSPPRFDTQYF	TGTGCCAGCTCACCACCAAGATTTGATACGCAGTATTTT
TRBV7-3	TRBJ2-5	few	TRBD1	CASSRQGGEGETQYF	TGTGCCAGCAGCAGACAGGGTGGAGAAGGAGAGACCCAGTACTTC
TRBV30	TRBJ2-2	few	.	CAWSGATQWNTGELFF	TGTGCCTGGAGTGGCGCCACCCAATGGAACACCGGGGAGCTGTTTTTT
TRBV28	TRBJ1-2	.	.	CASRGRGYTF	TGTGCCAGCAGGGGAAGGGGCTACACCTTC
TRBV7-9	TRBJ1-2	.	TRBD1	CASSSTGVGYTF	TGTGCCAGCAGCTCAACAGGGGTTGGCTACACCTTC
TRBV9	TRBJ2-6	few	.	CASTPLPGANVLTF	TGTGCCAGCACCCCACTCCCAGGGGCCAACGTCCTGACTTTC
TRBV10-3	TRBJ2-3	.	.	CAISVAVLTDTQYF	TGTGCCATCAGTGTAGCGGTACTCACAGATACGCAGTATTTT
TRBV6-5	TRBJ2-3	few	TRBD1	CASKDRVGTDTQYF	TGTGCCAGCAAAGACAGGGTGGGCACAGATACGCAGTATTTT
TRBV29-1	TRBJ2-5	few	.	CSVEVRSLWTAKETQYF	TGCAGCGTTGAAGTAAGGAGCTTGTGGACAGCTAAAGAGACCCAGTACTTC
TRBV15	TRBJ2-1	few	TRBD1	CATSREGTGVGNEQFF	TGTGCCACCAGCAGAGAGGGGACAGGGGTTGGGAATGAGCAGTTCTTC
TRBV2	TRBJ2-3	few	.	CASSPTQADTQYF	TGTGCCAGCAGCCCAACTCAAGCAGATACGCAGTATTTT
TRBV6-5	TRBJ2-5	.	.	CASSRRPETQYF	TGTGCCAGCAGTCGCCGTCCTGAGACCCAGTACTTC
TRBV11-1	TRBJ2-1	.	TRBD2	CASSPGLAEYNEQFF	TGTGCCAGCAGCCCGGGACTAGCGGAGTACAATGAGCAGTTCTTC
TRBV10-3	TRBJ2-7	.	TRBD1	CAISGQVAVEQYF	TGTGCCATCAGCGGACAGGTCGCGGTCGAGCAGTACTTC
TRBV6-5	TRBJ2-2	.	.	CASSNTGELFF	TGTGCCAGCAGTAACACCGGGGAGCTGTTTTTT
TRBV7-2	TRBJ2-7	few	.	CASSLGTRGEQYF	TGTGCCAGCAGCTTAGGTACTAGGGGCGAGCAGTACTTC